The 26 T cell receptor beta chains in this list originate from one sample, sequenced in a study of blood T cells in healthy people across ages. PCR was performed a second time for 7 to 11 cycles using a sample-barcoded 5' primer and a J-beta primer mix. Using its own MiXCR run on the 5' RACE reads, TCRdb lists one record per CDR3 protein. Among 1.5 million to 2 million distinct CDR3 sequences listed, 49% were seen once. The sequencing input was blood. These receptor sequences come from a woman aged 40 to 55 in good health.

This chain connects TRBV10-2 to TRBJ2-4; the D is unclear. Trimming pared 1 base from V and 3 bases from J, leaving 10 bases between. CDR1 is WSHSY and CDR2 is SAAADI in the germline V gene. The CDR3 runs to 15 residues. The chain's CDR3 is CASSEFVSLKNIQYF. The CDR3 DNA follows: TGCGCCAGCAGTGAGTTCGTGAGCCTCAAAAACATTCAGTACTTC.

V and J are TRBV7-9 and TRBJ2-4; D uncertain. The V end lost 5 bases, the J end lost 2 bases, and 4 bases lay between the germline ends. The CDR3 extends over 12 amino acids. The V gene's germline CDR1 is SEHNR and CDR2 FQNEAQ (reference sequence). CDR3 protein: CASSAPKNIQYF. The CDR3 region has the DNA TGTGCCAGCAGCGCCCCCAAAAACATTCAGTACTTC.

This chain connects TRBV13 to TRBJ2-3; D uncertain. This CDR3 region has 13 residues. Germline CDR1 reads PRHDT; CDR2 reads FYEKMQ (reference sequence). Trimming stripped 5 bases from V and 5 bases from J, with 11 bases between. The CDR3 loop is CASSPVPGDTQYF. CDR3 bases: TGTGCCAGCAGCCCCGTCCCGGGAGATACGCAGTATTTT.

The chain joins TRBV27 to TRBJ2-1; 8 bases fit TRBD2. The CDR3 extends over 17 amino acids. The V and J ends lost 5 bases and 7 bases, in that order; junction bases with no gene match: 16. Germline V CDR1 and CDR2: MNHEY, SMNVEV (reference sequence). The CDR3 DNA follows: TGTGCCAGCAGTCCCTCTTTAGCGGGGAGCGCCAATAATGAGCAGTTCTTC. Its protein is CASSPSLAGSANNEQFF.

The chain combines TRBV12-3 or TRBV12-4 with TRBJ2-5; tentatively, D is TRBD1 (5 bases). CDR3 length equals 15 residues. V lost 3 bases to trimming and J lost 4 bases, with 15 bases between them. The CDR3 spells CASSFPDIQGETQYF. The CDR3 DNA reads as TGTGCCAGCAGTTTCCCGGACATCCAGGGAGAGACCCAGTACTTC.

This clonotype was counted between two and nine times. The CDR3 loop is CASSLELVNYGYTF. The DNA of the CDR3 is TGTGCCAGCAGCTTAGAGTTGGTTAACTATGGCTACACCTTC. The chain joins TRBV7-2 to TRBJ1-2; no clear D. The CDR3 is made up of 14 amino acids. Trimming shortened V by 1 base and J by 1 base, and 7 bases separated the two germline ends. The germline V gene has CDR1 SGHTA and CDR2 FQGNSA.

In DNA, the CDR3 is TGTGCCAGCAGTCTAACCCGGGACAGCTCTATTAATGGCTACACCTTC. Translating it yields CASSLTRDSSINGYTF. V usage is TRBV12-3 or TRBV12-4 and J usage is TRBJ1-2; 7 nucleotides align to TRBD1. After removal of 5 bases from V and 6 bases from J, the junction contained 15 bases not matched to a gene. CDR3 length: 16 residues.

This chain links TRBV28 with TRBJ2-6, with 8 bases lining up with TRBD2. The CDR3 is 16 amino acids. V dropped 7 bases and J dropped 0; count of bases not matched to a gene: 5. Germline V CDR1 and CDR2: MDHEN, SYDVKM. The CDR3 loop reads CASNPGGGSGANVLTF. For the CDR3, the DNA is TGTGCCAGCAACCCCGGGGGGGGCTCTGGGGCCAACGTCCTGACTTTC.

The chain has TRBV7-2 and TRBJ2-4, with TRBD1 matching over 7 bases. The closer fit of TRBJ2-7 to the DNA end suggests the J call may be wrong. The length of the CDR3 is 16 residues. The germline V gene encodes CDR1 SGHTA and CDR2 FQGNSA. CDR3 DNA: TGTGCCAGCAGCCAGAAGGGGGCCCCCGTAGGCTACGAGCAGTACTTC. It specifies CASSQKGAPVGYEQYF.

The chain couples TRBV20-1 to TRBJ1-1; the D gene is possibly TRBD1 (5 bases). The V end was cut by 6 bases, the J end by 0 bases, with 17 bases between. From germline, CDR1 is DFQATT and CDR2 SNEGSKA (reference sequence). The CDR3 extends over 15 amino acids. The CDR3 is CSAHGHKDLNTEAFF. CDR3 bases: TGCAGTGCCCACGGACACAAAGACTTGAACACTGAAGCTTTCTTT.

This clonotype was recorded many times. The V gene is TRBV6-1, the J gene TRBJ2-7; D uncertain. The germline gives CDR1 MNHNS, CDR2 SASEGT. V shed 4 bases and J shed 6 bases, with 13 bases lying between them. CDR3 length: 13 amino acids. The CDR3 region is CASSVGVVGEQYF. Written as DNA, the CDR3 is TGTGCCAGCAGTGTTGGGGTTGTGGGCGAGCAGTACTTC.

The rearrangement joins TRBV6-2 or TRBV6-3 to TRBJ2-5, with 7 bases identical to TRBD1. CDR3 length equals 13 residues. V shed 2 bases, J shed 11 bases, and the junction held 8 bases outside the gene matches. The germline CDR1 and CDR2 sequences are MNHEY and SVGEGT. The CDR3 bases are TGTGCCAGCAGTTACAGGCAGGGGGTTGAGCAGTACTTC. Encoded protein: CASSYRQGVEQYF.

This clonotype showed up just a few times. The chain combines TRBV20-1 with TRBJ1-2; a possible D gene is TRBD1 (5 bases). Germline V gene sequence: CDR1 DFQATT, CDR2 SNEGSKA (reference sequence). This CDR3 spans 13 amino acids. V shed 6 bases and J shed 8 bases, with 19 bases lying between them. The CDR3 protein is CSASTDGVRGYTF. The CDR3 DNA reads as TGCAGTGCCTCGACAGACGGAGTTAGAGGCTACACCTTC.

The chain recombines TRBV7-8 with TRBJ2-1, with unresolved D. The CDR3 is 15 amino acids. The V and J ends lost 2 bases and 4 bases respectively, with 12 bases between them. The germline V gene has CDR1 SGHVS and CDR2 FQNEAQ. This chain's CDR3 is CASSLFDRRYNEQFF. In DNA form, the CDR3 reads TGTGCCAGCAGCTTATTTGATCGACGGTACAATGAGCAGTTCTTC.

The genes are TRBV12-3 or TRBV12-4 and TRBJ2-1; tentatively, D is TRBD1 (5 bases). The V end lost 8 bases, the J end lost 9 bases, and 14 bases lay between the germline ends. The CDR3 loop spans 12 amino acids. CDR3 residues: CASWQGSREQFF. As DNA, the CDR3 is TGTGCCAGCTGGCAGGGATCGCGTGAGCAGTTCTTC.

This clonotype was counted many times. The chain links TRBV6-5 to TRBJ1-2; D uncertain. Germline V lookup: CDR1 MNHEY, CDR2 SVGAGI. The CDR3 consists of 14 residues. V was trimmed by 6 bases and J by 8 bases, leaving 19 bases between them. CDR3 sequence: CASRRAVPSEGYTF. For the CDR3, the DNA is TGTGCCAGCAGACGGGCCGTTCCTAGTGAGGGCTACACCTTC.

CDR3 in DNA: TGCAGTGCTCGGGGACTAGCGGGGGTCACAGATACGCAGTATTTT. This sequence encodes CSARGLAGVTDTQYF. This rearrangement joins TRBV20-1 to TRBJ2-3; TRBD2 aligns across 14 bases. The V and J ends lost 5 bases and 2 bases, in that order; junction bases with no gene match: 3. Germline V gene lookup returns CDR1 DFQATT and CDR2 SNEGSKA (reference sequence). This CDR3 has 15 amino acids.

The rearrangement joins TRBV12-2 to TRBJ2-7; the D call TRBD1 from the table was never checked on the DNA. TRBV12-2 constitutes a pseudogene. This CDR3 has 14 amino acids. The CDR3 DNA follows: TGTGCAAGTCGCTATGAAGGGGGGGACTACGAGCAGTACTTC. This gives the protein CASRYEGGDYEQYF.

V is TRBV7-9 and J is TRBJ2-4, with 8 bases that match TRBD1. The J call could be wrong; TRBJ2-5 is a better fit for the DNA end. The CDR3 is made up of 15 amino acids. The V gene's germline CDR1 is SEHNR and CDR2 FQNEAQ (reference sequence). The CDR3 protein is CASSSPHRGEETQYF. The CDR3 DNA sequence: TGTGCCAGCAGCTCACCACACAGGGGGGAAGAGACCCAGTACTTC.

In its sample, this clonotype was seen once. The chain has TRBV12-3 or TRBV12-4 and TRBJ2-1, with TRBD2 matching over 9 bases. The CDR3 runs 16 residues. The trim removed 2 bases at V and 6 bases at J, leaving 8 bases unmatched. CDR3 DNA sequence: TGTGCCAGCAGTTTATGGCGGGGGGGCCCTCGCAATGAGCAGTTCTTC. Translated: CASSLWRGGPRNEQFF.

The gene calls are TRBV5-8 and TRBJ2-3, with 8 bases that match TRBD2. V was pared by 0 bases and J by 7 bases, with 1 base of the junction left unmatched. Germline values: CDR1 SGHTS, CDR2 YDEGEE. This CDR3 region has 13 residues. The CDR3 loop reads CASSLGLANTQYF. CDR3 nucleotides: TGTGCCAGCAGCTTGGGACTAGCGAATACGCAGTATTTT. Full variable domain (remainder filled in from reference TRBV5-8 and TRBJ2-3): EAGVTQSPTHLIKTRGQQATLRCSPISGHTSVYWYQQALGLGLQFLLWYDEGEERNRGNFPPRFSGRQFPNYSSELNVNALELEDSALYLCASSLGLANTQYFGPGTRLTVL.

This clonotype was counted only a few times. This may come from a read error, since a much larger clone is one base off. The V call is TRBV29-1, the J call TRBJ2-5; TRBD1 matches 7 bases. CDR1 and CDR2 from the germline V gene are SQVTM and ANQGSEA. The CDR3 extends over 16 amino acids. V lost 0 bases, J lost 11 bases, and 18 bases stayed unmatched. CDR3 nucleotides: TGCAGCGTTGAAGACTCGGACAGGTCATCCTACAATGAGCAGTACTTC. Its protein is CSVEDSDRSSYNEQYF.

The chain joins TRBV18 to TRBJ2-5; 8 nucleotides align to TRBD1. Germline V CDR1 and CDR2: KGHSH, LQKENI. Losses at the gene ends were 5 bases for V and 7 bases for J; bases not matched to a gene: 12. This CDR3 is 15 amino acids long. The CDR3 coding sequence is TGTGCCAGCTCATCAGACAGGGGAGTTCTTGGGACCCAGTACTTC. The encoded protein is CASSSDRGVLGTQYF.

The CDR3 nucleotides read TGTGCCAGCAGGGCACAGGGTTTGGGCTATGGCTACACCTTC. It translates to CASRAQGLGYGYTF. This rearrangement joins TRBV12-3 or TRBV12-4 to TRBJ1-2, with D maybe TRBD1 (6 bases). V lost 6 bases, J lost 4 bases, and 15 bases lay in between. The CDR3 is 14 amino acids.

This clonotype was counted only a few times. Written as DNA, the CDR3 is TGTGCCAGCAGCCAAAGCCCCTCCTCCCTCTACGAGCAGTACTTC. It specifies CASSQSPSSLYEQYF. The chain links TRBV4-2 to TRBJ2-7; the D is unclear. The germline V and J ends were trimmed by 2 bases and 3 bases, with 14 bases remaining between them. The CDR3 has 15 amino acids. The germline CDR1 and CDR2 sequences are LGHNA and YNFKEQ.

This clonotype has more than one count but fewer than ten. The genes are TRBV10-3 and TRBJ1-5, with D possibly TRBD1 on 5 matching bases. The CDR3 is 16 amino acids. The germline gives CDR1 ENHRY, CDR2 SYGVKD. The ends were cut back, 2 bases at V and 2 bases at J, with 13 bases in the middle. The CDR3 protein is CAISEGLGTGNQPQHF. CDR3 bases: TGTGCCATCAGTGAGGGACTCGGGACGGGCAATCAGCCCCAGCATTTT.